The rows below give T cell receptor beta chains drawn from one sample of a study of response to subunit inactivated influenza vaccine. A single record per CDR3 protein comes from TCRdb applying MiXCR to the RT-PCR reads. Of about 830,000 distinct CDR3 sequences detected, 15% to 20% appear once; the ten largest clones hold 11%. Sequencing used PBMCs from blood, obtained 4 to 6 days after vaccination. The source of these receptors is a man between 45 and 60 years old who received an inactivated influenza vaccine. Both conserved end residues are part of each CDR3. Fields, in order: V gene, D gene, J gene, clone size, CDR3 protein, CDR3 DNA. The D gene is left open where the match is weak. Expanded clones are given a class, and other clones once, few, many or no size at all.

>TRBV28|.|TRBJ2-7|.
CASRVHSWNEQYF
TGTGCCAGTAGGGTCCACAGTTGGAACGAGCAGTACTTC
>TRBV7-9|.|TRBJ2-6|.
CASSLEWNVLTF
TGTGCCAGCAGCTTAGAATGGAACGTCCTGACTTTC
>TRBV28|.|TRBJ2-1|.
CASSFLSTGNLAVRSYNEQFF
TGTGCCAGCAGTTTCCTCTCAACAGGGAATTTAGCGGTTCGCTCCTACAATGAGCAGTTCTTC
>TRBV5-6|.|TRBJ2-1|.
CASSLDWGVSREQFF
TGTGCCAGCAGCTTGGATTGGGGGGTATCCAGGGAGCAGTTCTTC
>TRBV20-1|.|TRBJ1-5|few
CSARPQGYSNQPQHF
TGCAGTGCGAGACCGCAGGGATATAGCAATCAGCCCCAGCATTTT
>TRBV20-1|TRBD1|TRBJ1-2|few
CSAKRQGFLYGYTF
TGCAGTGCTAAAAGACAGGGATTCCTTTATGGCTACACCTTC
>TRBV12-3/TRBV12-4|TRBD1|TRBJ2-5|few
CASSPNRDRGYRQETQYF
TGTGCCAGCAGTCCCAACCGCGACAGGGGATATCGCCAAGAGACCCAGTACTTC
>TRBV28|TRBD1|TRBJ2-5|.
CASSVQGAETQYF
TGTGCCAGCAGTGTACAGGGGGCGGAGACCCAGTACTTC
>TRBV6-1|.|TRBJ1-6|few
CASRPGTNNSPLHF
TGTGCCAGCAGACCCGGGACAAATAATTCACCCCTCCACTTT
>TRBV5-1|TRBD1|TRBJ1-1|few
CASSSRTGPNTEAFF
TGCGCCAGCAGCTCCCGGACAGGGCCGAACACTGAAGCTTTCTTT
>TRBV20-1|.|TRBJ1-4|few
CSASSSLGEKLFF
TGCAGTGCTAGTTCCTCTCTGGGGGAAAAACTGTTTTTT
>TRBV12-3/TRBV12-4|.|TRBJ1-1|.
CASSSVRDTEAFF
TGTGCCAGCAGTTCTGTCAGGGACACTGAAGCTTTCTTT
>TRBV11-1|.|TRBJ2-1|many
CASSLRFIKGGTHNEQFF
TGTGCCAGCAGCTTAAGGTTTATAAAGGGTGGGACCCACAATGAGCAGTTCTTC
>TRBV7-2|.|TRBJ2-3|few
CASSHGQITDTQYF
TGTGCCAGCAGCCACGGACAGATCACAGATACGCAGTATTTT
>TRBV20-1|.|TRBJ1-5|.
CSAGSLLSNQPQHF
TGCAGTGCTGGGTCGCTCTTGAGCAATCAGCCCCAGCATTTT
>TRBV20-1|TRBD1|TRBJ2-7|.
CSARDGRGRYF
TGCAGTGCTAGAGACGGCAGGGGGCGATACTTC
>TRBV15|TRBD2|TRBJ2-7|.
CATSRDLAGYEQYF
TGTGCCACCAGCAGAGATCTAGCGGGGTACGAGCAGTACTTC
>TRBV7-2|.|TRBJ1-1|many
CASSPRTNGEAFF
TGTGCCAGCAGCCCACGGACAAATGGTGAAGCTTTCTTT
>TRBV29-1|.|TRBJ2-7|.
CSVSPGSLLGYEQYF
TGCAGCGTTTCCCCAGGGAGCCTCTTAGGCTACGAGCAGTACTTC
>TRBV9|.|TRBJ1-5|few
CASSVGPNTNQPQHF
TGTGCCAGCAGCGTAGGTCCTAACACTAATCAGCCCCAGCATTTT
>TRBV6-5|.|TRBJ1-1|.
CASSYPAGSNTEAFF
TGTGCCAGCAGTTACCCCGCCGGCTCGAACACTGAAGCTTTCTTT
>TRBV10-3|.|TRBJ2-3|.
CAISLAGDTQYF
TGTGCCATCAGTCTAGCAGGAGATACGCAGTATTTT
>TRBV7-9|TRBD2|TRBJ2-3|few
CASSPHSSGRRTDTQYF
TGTGCCAGCAGCCCGCACTCGAGCGGGAGGCGCACAGATACGCAGTATTTT
>TRBV12-3/TRBV12-4|.|TRBJ2-5|.
CASSLGGRSSCETQYF
TGTGCCAGCAGTTTGGGGGGACGGAGCTCCTGCGAGACCCAGTACTTC
>TRBV9|.|TRBJ2-2|.
CASSVADYNTGELFF
TGTGCCAGCAGCGTGGCCGACTACAACACCGGGGAGCTGTTTTTT
>TRBV7-9|TRBD1|TRBJ1-1|.
CASSRDRGYGTEAFF
TGTGCCAGCAGCCGGGACAGGGGGTACGGCACTGAAGCTTTCTTT
>TRBV12-3/TRBV12-4|.|TRBJ2-7|many
CASSFPGSVQYF
TGTGCCAGCAGTTTCCCCGGCAGTGTGCAGTACTTC
>TRBV18|.|TRBJ2-1|few
CASSPPTGKGGDEQFF
TGTGCCAGCTCACCACCGACAGGGAAGGGCGGGGATGAGCAGTTCTTC
>TRBV7-8|.|TRBJ2-1|.
CASSLGLLNEQFF
TGTGCCAGCAGCTTAGGACTTCTAAATGAGCAGTTCTTC
>TRBV5-5|.|TRBJ1-6|.
CASSLTGATYNSPLHF
TGTGCCAGCAGCTTGACGGGGGCTACCTATAATTCACCCCTCCACTTT
>TRBV12-3/TRBV12-4|.|TRBJ1-5|few
CASRVGSGYNQPQHF
TGTGCCAGCAGGGTGGGGTCCGGGTACAATCAGCCCCAGCATTTT
>TRBV7-6|.|TRBJ1-6|.
CASSAAGDNSPLHF
TGTGCCAGCAGTGCGGCAGGGGATAATTCACCCCTCCACTTT
>TRBV30|TRBD2|TRBJ2-3|few
CAATPGPGRADTQYF
TGTGCCGCCACACCGGGACCAGGGAGGGCAGATACGCAGTATTTT
>TRBV24-1|.|TRBJ2-3|.
CATSAGRSTDTQYF
TGTGCCACCAGTGCCGGGAGAAGCACAGATACGCAGTATTTT
>TRBV20-1|.|TRBJ2-2|few
CSAKLGGATGELFF
TGCAGTGCTAAGCTTGGGGGCGCAACCGGGGAGCTGTTTTTT
>TRBV15|.|TRBJ2-3|.
CATSRHGQNTDTQYF
TGTGCCACCAGCAGACACGGACAGAACACAGATACGCAGTATTTT
>TRBV7-3|.|TRBJ2-1|.
CASSLTGRTVSKQFF
TGTGCCAGCAGCTTAACGGGGCGGACCGTATCTAAGCAGTTCTTC
>TRBV28|.|TRBJ1-2|.
CASRWDRTSGYGYTF
TGTGCCAGCAGATGGGACCGGACCTCCGGCTATGGCTACACCTTC
>TRBV27|.|TRBJ1-4|few
CASAGLSNEKLFF
TGTGCCAGCGCGGGGCTAAGTAATGAAAAACTGTTTTTT
>TRBV12-3/TRBV12-4|.|TRBJ2-5|few
CASSLAGVAETQYF
TGTGCCAGCAGTTTAGCCGGGGTTGCGGAGACCCAGTACTTC